This is a list of T cell receptor beta chains from one sample in a study of T cell changes during pregnancy in multiple sclerosis. The protocol was immunoSEQ multiplex PCR, while the TCRdb copy is restricted to in-frame clones and leaves out a portion. The data show 95,000 to 100,000 clones, about 90% seen once. Here the sequenced sample was peripheral blood, taken in the second trimester of pregnancy. Every receptor here comes from a female donor with multiple sclerosis, enrolled in a pregnancy study. Each CDR3 is given with its conserved first and last residue. Each record gives: D gene, V gene, J gene, CDR3 DNA, CDR3 protein. A D gene is named only where the DNA matches it firmly.

>.|TRBV11-1|TRBJ2-7
TGTGCCAGCAGGGGGGCGGCTCGGGCCGAGCAGTACTTC
CASRGAARAEQYF
>.|TRBV29-1|TRBJ2-7
TGCAGCGTTTTCGCCCCTGGGCCGGCCTCCTACGAGCAGTACTTC
CSVFAPGPASYEQYF
>TRBD2|TRBV7-2|TRBJ2-1
TGTGCCAGCAGCTCAATAGATAGGGTGACTAGCGGGAGGGCCGGTGAGCAGTTCTTC
CASSSIDRVTSGRAGEQFF
>.|TRBV4-3|TRBJ2-7
TGCGCCAGCAGCCAATACAGGGCGGGTAATTACGAGCAGTACTTC
CASSQYRAGNYEQYF
>TRBD2|TRBV6-5|TRBJ2-1
TGTGCCAGCAGTTACGGAGCGGGAGGGGGCAATGAGCAGTTCTTC
CASSYGAGGGNEQFF
>.|TRBV19|TRBJ1-5
TGTGCCAGTAGTATTGGCGGTTATAGCAATCAGCCCCAGCATTTT
CASSIGGYSNQPQHF
>TRBD2|TRBV19|TRBJ2-7
TGTGCCAGCCACGCGGGAGGTAGGACCTACGAGCAGTACTTC
CASHAGGRTYEQYF
>.|TRBV6-5|TRBJ2-1
TGTGCCAGCAGTTACGGGCGAGAGCAGTTCTTC
CASSYGREQFF
>TRBD1|TRBV2|TRBJ1-5
TGTGCCAGCAGCAGGACAGGGGAGAATCAGCCCCAGCATTTT
CASSRTGENQPQHF
>TRBD2|TRBV7-3|TRBJ2-2
TGTGCCAGCAGCTTGGGACTAGCGGGAGGTCCTGAATCCTACCCCGGGGAGCTGTTTTTT
CASSLGLAGGPESYPGELFF
>TRBD1|TRBV7-8|TRBJ1-1
TGTGCCAGCAGCCTGGACAGGGTCCCCACTGAAGCTTTCTTT
CASSLDRVPTEAFF
>.|TRBV28|TRBJ2-7
TGTGCCAGCACAGGGGTTGGCGAGCAGTACTTC
CASTGVGEQYF
>TRBD2|TRBV6-5|TRBJ2-7
TGTGCCAGCAGTTACTCCCGCGGGAGATACGAGCAGTACTTC
CASSYSRGRYEQYF